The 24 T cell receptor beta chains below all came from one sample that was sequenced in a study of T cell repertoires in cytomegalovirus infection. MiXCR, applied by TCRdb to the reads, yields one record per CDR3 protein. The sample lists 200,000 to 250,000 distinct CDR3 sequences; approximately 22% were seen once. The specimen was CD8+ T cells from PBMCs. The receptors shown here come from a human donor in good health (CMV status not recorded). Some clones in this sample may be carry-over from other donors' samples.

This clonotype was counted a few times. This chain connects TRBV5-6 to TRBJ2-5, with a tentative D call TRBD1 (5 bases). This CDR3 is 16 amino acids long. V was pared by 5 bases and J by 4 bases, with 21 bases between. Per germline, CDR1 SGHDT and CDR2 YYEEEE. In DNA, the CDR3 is TGTGCCAGCAGTAAAAGCCGCGACAGCCTCAGAGAGACCCAGTACTTC. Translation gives CASSKSRDSLRETQYF. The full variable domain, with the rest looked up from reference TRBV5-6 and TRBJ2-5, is DAGVTQSPTHLIKTRGQQVTLRCSPKSGHDTVSWYQQALGQGPQFIFQYYEEEERQRGNFPDRFSGHQFPNYSSELNVNALLLGDSALYLCASSKSRDSLRETQYFGPGTRLLVL.

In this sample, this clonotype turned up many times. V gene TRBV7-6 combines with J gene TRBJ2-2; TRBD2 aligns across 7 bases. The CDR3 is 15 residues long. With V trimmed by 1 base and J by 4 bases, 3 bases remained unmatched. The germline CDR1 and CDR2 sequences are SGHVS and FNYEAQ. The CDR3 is CASSLGGGVTGELFF. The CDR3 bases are TGTGCCAGCAGCTTAGGCGGGGGAGTCACCGGGGAGCTGTTTTTT. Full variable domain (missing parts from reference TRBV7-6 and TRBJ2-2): GAGVSQSPRYKVTKRGQDVALRCDPISGHVSLYWYRQALGQGPEFLTYFNYEAQQDKSGLPNDRFSAERPEGSISTLTIQRTEQRDSAMYRCASSLGGGVTGELFFGEGSRLTVL.

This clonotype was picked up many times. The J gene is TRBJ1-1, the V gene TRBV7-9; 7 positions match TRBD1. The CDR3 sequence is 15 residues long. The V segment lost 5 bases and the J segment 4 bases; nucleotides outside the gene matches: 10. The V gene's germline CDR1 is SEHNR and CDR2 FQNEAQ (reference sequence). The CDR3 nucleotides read TGTGCCAGCAGCCCCCCAGGGGGATTAGTCACTGAAGCTTTCTTT. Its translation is CASSPPGGLVTEAFF.

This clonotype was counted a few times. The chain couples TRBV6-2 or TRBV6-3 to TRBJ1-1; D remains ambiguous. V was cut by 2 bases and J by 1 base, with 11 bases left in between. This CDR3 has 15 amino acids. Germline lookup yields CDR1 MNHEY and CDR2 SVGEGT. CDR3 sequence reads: CASSYGKHRNTEAFF. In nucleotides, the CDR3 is TGTGCCAGCAGTTACGGTAAGCACAGGAACACTGAAGCTTTCTTT.

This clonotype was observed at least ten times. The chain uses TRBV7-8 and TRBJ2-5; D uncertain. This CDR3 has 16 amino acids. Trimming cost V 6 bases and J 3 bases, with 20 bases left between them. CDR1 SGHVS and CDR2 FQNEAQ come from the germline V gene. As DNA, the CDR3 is TGTGCCAGCAGTTCCCTGATCGGGTATAGGAAAGAGACCCAGTACTTC. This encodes CASSSLIGYRKETQYF. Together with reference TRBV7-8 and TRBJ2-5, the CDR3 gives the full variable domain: GAGVSQSPRYKVAKRGQDVALRCDPISGHVSLFWYQQALGQGPEFLTYFQNEAQLDKSGLPSDRFFAERPEGSVSTLKIQRTQQEDSAVYLCASSSLIGYRKETQYFGPGTRLLVL.

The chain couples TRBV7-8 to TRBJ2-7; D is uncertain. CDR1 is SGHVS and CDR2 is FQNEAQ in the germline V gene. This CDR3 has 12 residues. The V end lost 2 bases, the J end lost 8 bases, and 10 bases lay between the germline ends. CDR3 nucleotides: TGTGCCAGCAGCTTATCTTCCGCTCAGCAGTACTTC. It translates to CASSLSSAQQYF.

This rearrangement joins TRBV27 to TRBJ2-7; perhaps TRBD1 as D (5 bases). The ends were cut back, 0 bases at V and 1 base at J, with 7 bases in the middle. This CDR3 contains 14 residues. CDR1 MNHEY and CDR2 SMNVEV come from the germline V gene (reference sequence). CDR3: CASSLSAGSYEQYF. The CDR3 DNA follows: TGTGCCAGCAGTTTATCGGCAGGGTCCTACGAGCAGTACTTC.

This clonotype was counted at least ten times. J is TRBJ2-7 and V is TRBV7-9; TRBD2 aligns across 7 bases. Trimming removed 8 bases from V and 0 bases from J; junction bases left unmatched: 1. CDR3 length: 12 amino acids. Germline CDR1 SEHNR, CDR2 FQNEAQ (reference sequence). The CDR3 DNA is TGTGCCAGCGGGGAGGGCTCCTACGAGCAGTACTTC. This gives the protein CASGEGSYEQYF.

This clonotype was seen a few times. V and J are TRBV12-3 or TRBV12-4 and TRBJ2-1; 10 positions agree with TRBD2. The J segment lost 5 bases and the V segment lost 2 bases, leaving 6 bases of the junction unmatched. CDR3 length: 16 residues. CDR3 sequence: CASSLPLAGVDNEQFF. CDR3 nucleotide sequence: TGTGCCAGCAGTTTACCTCTAGCGGGGGTTGACAATGAGCAGTTCTTC.

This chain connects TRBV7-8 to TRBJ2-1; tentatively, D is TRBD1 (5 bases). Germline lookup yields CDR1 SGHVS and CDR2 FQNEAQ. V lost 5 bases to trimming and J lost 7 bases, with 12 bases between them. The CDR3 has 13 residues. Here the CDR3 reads CASSQGRVNEQFF. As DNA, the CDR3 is TGTGCCAGCAGCCAGGGAAGGGTGAATGAGCAGTTCTTC.

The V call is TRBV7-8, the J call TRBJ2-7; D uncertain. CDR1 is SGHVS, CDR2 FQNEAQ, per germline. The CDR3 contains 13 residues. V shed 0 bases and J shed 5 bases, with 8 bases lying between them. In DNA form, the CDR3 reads TGTGCCAGCAGCTTAGCGCCCCGGAACGAGCAGTACTTC. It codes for CASSLAPRNEQYF.

CDR3: CSVEADLGFYNEQFF. For the CDR3, the DNA is TGCAGCGTTGAGGCGGACTTGGGTTTCTACAATGAGCAGTTCTTC. J is TRBJ2-1 and V is TRBV29-1, with a tentative D call TRBD2 (5 bases). Germline CDR1 SQVTM, CDR2 ANQGSEA. The CDR3 covers 15 residues. V dropped 3 bases and J dropped 3 bases, with 15 bases sitting between them.

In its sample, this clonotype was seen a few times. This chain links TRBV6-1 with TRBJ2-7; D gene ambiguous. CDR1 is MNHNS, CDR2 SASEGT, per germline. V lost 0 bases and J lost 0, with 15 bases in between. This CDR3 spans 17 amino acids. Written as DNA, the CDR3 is TGTGCCAGCAGTGAAGCGCTTGGCTCAATCGGCTCCTACGAGCAGTACTTC. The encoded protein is CASSEALGSIGSYEQYF.

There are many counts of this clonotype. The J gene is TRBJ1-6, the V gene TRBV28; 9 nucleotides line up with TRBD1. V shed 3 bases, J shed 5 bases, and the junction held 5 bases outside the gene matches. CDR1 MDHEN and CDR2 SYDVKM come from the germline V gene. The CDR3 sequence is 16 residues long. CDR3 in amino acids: CASSFFGTGNNSPLHF. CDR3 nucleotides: TGTGCCAGCAGTTTCTTCGGGACAGGGAATAATTCACCCCTCCACTTT.

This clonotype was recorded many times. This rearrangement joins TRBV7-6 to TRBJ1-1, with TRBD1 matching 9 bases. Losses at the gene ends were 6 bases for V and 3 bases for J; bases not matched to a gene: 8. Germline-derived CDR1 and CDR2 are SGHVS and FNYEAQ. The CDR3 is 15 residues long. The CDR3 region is CASSDYGTGYTEAFF. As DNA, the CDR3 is TGTGCCAGCAGTGATTACGGGACAGGGTACACTGAAGCTTTCTTT.

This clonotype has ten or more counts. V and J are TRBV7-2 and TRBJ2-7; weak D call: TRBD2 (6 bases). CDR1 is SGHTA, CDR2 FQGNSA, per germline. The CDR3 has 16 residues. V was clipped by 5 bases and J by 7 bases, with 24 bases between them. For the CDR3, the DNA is TGTGCCAGCAGCCCGTTTGGCCCCCCGGGCGCGGGGGAGCAGTACTTC. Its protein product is CASSPFGPPGAGEQYF.

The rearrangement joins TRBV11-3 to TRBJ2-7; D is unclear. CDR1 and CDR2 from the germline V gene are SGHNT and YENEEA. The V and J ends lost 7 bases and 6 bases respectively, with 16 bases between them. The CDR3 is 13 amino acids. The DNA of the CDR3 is TGTGCCAGCACCCTAGGCGATGGATTCGAGCAGTACTTC. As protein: CASTLGDGFEQYF.

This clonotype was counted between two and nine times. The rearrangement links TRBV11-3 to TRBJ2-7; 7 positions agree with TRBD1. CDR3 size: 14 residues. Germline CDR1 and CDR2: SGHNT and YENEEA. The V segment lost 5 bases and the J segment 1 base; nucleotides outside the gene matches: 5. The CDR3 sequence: CASSPGDRSYEQYF. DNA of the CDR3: TGTGCCAGCAGCCCCGGGGACAGATCCTACGAGCAGTACTTC.

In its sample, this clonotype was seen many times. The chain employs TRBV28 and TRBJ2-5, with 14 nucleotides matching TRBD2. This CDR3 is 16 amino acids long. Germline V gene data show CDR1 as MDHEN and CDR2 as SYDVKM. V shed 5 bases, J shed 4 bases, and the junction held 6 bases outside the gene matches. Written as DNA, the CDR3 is TGTGCCAGCAGTCCCGGACTAGCGGGGGGTCCAGAGACCCAGTACTTC. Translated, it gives CASSPGLAGGPETQYF.

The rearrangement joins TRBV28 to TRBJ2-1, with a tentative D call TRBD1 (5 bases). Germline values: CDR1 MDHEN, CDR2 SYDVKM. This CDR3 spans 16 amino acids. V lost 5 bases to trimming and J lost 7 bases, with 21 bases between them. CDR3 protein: CASSPRWQGGENEQFF. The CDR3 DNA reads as TGTGCCAGCAGTCCCAGGTGGCAGGGTGGGGAAAATGAGCAGTTCTTC.

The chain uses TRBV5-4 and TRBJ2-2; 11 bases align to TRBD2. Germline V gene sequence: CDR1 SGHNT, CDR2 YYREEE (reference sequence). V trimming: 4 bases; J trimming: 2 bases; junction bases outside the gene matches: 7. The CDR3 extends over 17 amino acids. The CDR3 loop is CASSLAGGRQNTGELFF. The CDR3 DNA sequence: TGTGCCAGCAGCCTAGCGGGGGGACGACAAAACACCGGGGAGCTGTTTTTT.

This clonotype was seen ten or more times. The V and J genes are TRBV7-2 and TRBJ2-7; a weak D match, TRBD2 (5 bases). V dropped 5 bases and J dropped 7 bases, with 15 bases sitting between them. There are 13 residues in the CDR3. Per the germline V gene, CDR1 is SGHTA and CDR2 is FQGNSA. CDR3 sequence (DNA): TGTGCCAGCAGCCGCTCCGGGATAGAGGAGCAGTACTTC. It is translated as CASSRSGIEEQYF.

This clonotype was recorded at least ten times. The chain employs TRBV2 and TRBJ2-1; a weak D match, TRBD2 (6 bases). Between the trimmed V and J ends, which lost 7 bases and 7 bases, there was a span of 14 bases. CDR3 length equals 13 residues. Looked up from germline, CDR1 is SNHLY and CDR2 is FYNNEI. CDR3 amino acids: CASNGRESNEQFF. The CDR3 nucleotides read TGTGCCAGCAATGGACGGGAGAGTAATGAGCAGTTCTTC.

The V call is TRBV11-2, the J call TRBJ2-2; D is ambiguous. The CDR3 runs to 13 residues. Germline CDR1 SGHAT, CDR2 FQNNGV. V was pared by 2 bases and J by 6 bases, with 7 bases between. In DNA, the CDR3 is TGTGCCAGCAGCTTATTGCAAGCCGGGGAGCTGTTTTTT. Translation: CASSLLQAGELFF.